Listed below are T cell receptor beta chains from one sample, sequenced in a study of blood T cell repertoires in COVID-19. Using immunoSEQ multiplex PCR, the repertoire was profiled, and TCRdb retains in-frame clones only, with some absent. The sample contains a few hundred thousand clones, 80% to 85% of which appear only once. The material sequenced was PBMCs or T cells enriched from blood (not recorded which). Receptor source: a man over 45 who had recovered from COVID-19. CDR3s include the opening cysteine and the closing phenylalanine or tryptophan. Each record gives: J gene, D gene, V gene, clone size, CDR3 DNA, CDR3 protein. A D gene is named only where the DNA matches it firmly. Not all rows give a size; the values are once, few, many and, for expanded clones, a class.

TRBJ1-1 | . | TRBV18 | . | TGTGCCAGCTCACCTTTACAGGGAGCTTTCTTT | CASSPLQGAFF
TRBJ2-3 | . | TRBV5-1 | . | TGCGCCAGCAGCTCAATTTCGGGGGGCGGCACAGATACGCAGTATTTT | CASSSISGGGTDTQYF
TRBJ2-7 | TRBD2 | TRBV10-3 | . | TGTGCTATAGGGTCCGGGACTAGCGGGAGTCATATAAGGGGGCAGTACTTC | CAIGSGTSGSHIRGQYF
TRBJ2-7 | TRBD1 | TRBV11-2 | . | TGTGCCAGCAGCCATGGACAGGGCTACGAGCAGTACTTC | CASSHGQGYEQYF
TRBJ1-4 | . | TRBV28 | . | TGTGCCAGCAGTCCAGGGGTTGCCGACTTTCGTGAAAAACTGTTTTTT | CASSPGVADFREKLFF
TRBJ2-3 | . | TRBV4-1 | . | TGCGCCAGCAGCCATTGGCAGCGTGATACGCAGTATTTT | CASSHWQRDTQYF
TRBJ2-5 | TRBD2 | TRBV30 | . | TGTGCCTGGAGTCGGCTAGCGGGGGGCTGGGAGGAGACCCAGTACTTC | CAWSRLAGGWEETQYF
TRBJ1-5 | . | TRBV7-9 | . | TGTGCCAGCAGCTTAGTGGGGCTAACGGGCAATCAGCCCCAGCATTTT | CASSLVGLTGNQPQHF
TRBJ2-7 | TRBD1 | TRBV10-3 | once | TGTGCCATCGCCCCAGCGGGACAGGGTGCCTACGAGCAGTACTTC | CAIAPAGQGAYEQYF
TRBJ1-2 | . | TRBV25-1 | . | TGTGCCAGCAGTGAGCTCGGGGGGCGGGGTAACTATGGCTACACCTTC | CASSELGGRGNYGYTF
TRBJ2-5 | . | TRBV7-9 | . | TGTGCCAGCAGCCCCGACCAAGAGACCCAGTACTTC | CASSPDQETQYF
TRBJ2-2 | . | TRBV6-5 | . | TGTGCCAGCAGTCGACATCCCGGGGAGCTGTTTTTT | CASSRHPGELFF
TRBJ2-5 | . | TRBV5-4 | . | TGTGCCAGCAGCCGACTCGCGGGGTATCAAGAGACCCAGTACTTC | CASSRLAGYQETQYF
TRBJ1-6 | . | TRBV30 | . | TGTGCCTGGCGGACGGGGGGGGCGTTTAACAATTCACCCCTCCACTTT | CAWRTGGAFNNSPLHF
TRBJ1-2 | . | TRBV6-5 | . | TGTGCCAGCAGACGGTCTTTGAACTATGGCTACACCTTC | CASRRSLNYGYTF
TRBJ2-4 | TRBD2 | TRBV28 | . | TGTGCCAGCAGTTTAGGGCGGGGGAAAAACATTCAGTACTTC | CASSLGRGKNIQYF
TRBJ2-7 | TRBD2 | TRBV18 | . | TGTGCCAGCTCACTCGGGGGGGCCCTATTAACCTACGAGCAGTACTTC | CASSLGGALLTYEQYF
TRBJ2-1 | . | TRBV4-1 | few | TGCGCCAGCAGCCAAGATCCGGCTAGCTCGTCCTACAATGAGCAGTTCTTC | CASSQDPASSSYNEQFF
TRBJ2-7 | TRBD1 | TRBV5-1 | . | TGCGCCAGCAGCTTCCAGGGGGCCTACGAGCAGTACTTC | CASSFQGAYEQYF
TRBJ1-1 | . | TRBV10-1 | . | TGCGCCAGCAGTGAGTCTTTGGAGGGTTCTGAAGCTTTCTTT | CASSESLEGSEAFF
TRBJ2-3 | . | TRBV18 | few | TGTGCCAGCTCACGGGGGGGCACAGATACGCAGTATTTT | CASSRGGTDTQYF
TRBJ2-7 | . | TRBV29-1 | . | TGCAGCGTTGATAGGGGGAACGAGCAGTACTTC | CSVDRGNEQYF
TRBJ1-1 | . | TRBV7-2 | . | TGTGCCAGCAGACGGACAACTGAAGCTTTCTTT | CASRRTTEAFF
TRBJ2-1 | TRBD2 | TRBV29-1 | once | TGCACCAGGCTTGTGGAGCGGGAGGCACCTAGCTCCTACAATGAGCAGTTCTTC | CTRLVEREAPSSYNEQFF
TRBJ1-6 | TRBD1 | TRBV25-1 | . | TGTGCCAGCAGTGAATTAGGGGGCGTACCGAATTCACCCCTCCACTTT | CASSELGGVPNSPLHF
TRBJ2-2 | . | TRBV7-9 | . | TGTGCCAGCAGCTCCCCCCGCCGCAGGGGAAACACCGGGGAGCTGTTTTTT | CASSSPRRRGNTGELFF
TRBJ1-4 | TRBD1 | TRBV30 | . | TGTGCCCGGGGCCGGGACAGGGAGAATGAGGGTGAAAAACTGTTTTTT | CARGRDRENEGEKLFF
TRBJ2-7 | TRBD1 | TRBV27 | . | TGTGCCAGCAGTTCGTGGGACAGAGCCTACGAGCAGTACTTC | CASSSWDRAYEQYF
TRBJ2-1 | . | TRBV7-2 | . | TGTGCCAGCAGAACAGGGTATTTGAATGAGCAGTTCTTC | CASRTGYLNEQFF
TRBJ2-1 | . | TRBV7-2 | . | TGTGCCAGCAGCTTGGCCGGGACACACTCCTACAATGAGCAGTTCTTC | CASSLAGTHSYNEQFF
TRBJ2-6 | . | TRBV27 | few | TGTGCCAGCAGTTCCCAGGGATATGGGGCCAACGTCCTGACTTTC | CASSSQGYGANVLTF
TRBJ1-5 | TRBD1 | TRBV7-2 | . | TGTGCCAGCAGCACGGGACAGGAGAAGTATAGCAATCAGCCCCAGCATTTT | CASSTGQEKYSNQPQHF
TRBJ2-7 | . | TRBV6-5 | . | TGTGCCAGCTGTCGGTCAGGGGTTGGCTCCTACGAGCAGTACTTC | CASCRSGVGSYEQYF
TRBJ1-1 | . | TRBV7-9 | . | TGTGCCAGCAGCTTAGTACAGGGAAACACTGAAGCTTTCTTT | CASSLVQGNTEAFF
TRBJ2-2 | TRBD2 | TRBV6-4 | . | TGTGCCAGGATAACTAGCGCCTCGAACACCGGGGAGCTGTTTTTT | CARITSASNTGELFF
TRBJ2-1 | TRBD1 | TRBV7-3 | . | TGTGCCAGCAGCTTAGGGTCGGGACAGGGTTTCGATGAGCAGTTCTTC | CASSLGSGQGFDEQFF
TRBJ2-7 | TRBD1 | TRBV7-2 | once | TGTGCCAGCAACTCGCCATTGGGACAGACCTCCTACGAGCAGTACTTC | CASNSPLGQTSYEQYF
TRBJ2-1 | TRBD2 | TRBV5-1 | . | TGCGCCAGCAGCTGGACTAGCGGGGGGGTGAGCTCCTACAATGAGCAGTTCTTC | CASSWTSGGVSSYNEQFF
TRBJ1-3 | . | TRBV27 | . | TGTGCCAGCAGCGGCGGGGCTAACACCATATATTTT | CASSGGANTIYF
TRBJ1-5 | TRBD1 | TRBV19 | . | TGTGCCAGTTGCCCACCGGGACAGGCCATTCAGCCCCAGCATTTT | CASCPPGQAIQPQHF
TRBJ1-4 | . | TRBV4-2 | . | TGTGCCAGCAGCCAAGTCAGATCAGGGGCTAATGAAAAACTGTTTTTT | CASSQVRSGANEKLFF
TRBJ2-2 | . | TRBV2 | . | TGTGCCAGCAGGACAGTCGCCGCACCCACCGGGGAGCTGTTTTTT | CASRTVAAPTGELFF
TRBJ1-3 | . | TRBV7-8 | . | TGTGCCACCTCGATAACTCCGCACACCATATATTTT | CATSITPHTIYF
TRBJ2-7 | . | TRBV30 | . | TGTGCCTGGAGAGAGAGAGGACAGTTTTCTCCCGAGCAGTACTTC | CAWRERGQFSPEQYF
TRBJ1-4 | TRBD1 | TRBV4-3 | many | TGCGCCAGCAGCCAAGGTGACAGGGGTTCTGAAAAACTGTTTTTT | CASSQGDRGSEKLFF
TRBJ1-1 | . | TRBV12-3/TRBV12-4 | few | TGTGCCAGCAGTTCTACAGGGAACACTGAAGCTTTCTTT | CASSSTGNTEAFF
TRBJ2-3 | TRBD1 | TRBV12-5 | . | TGTGCTAGTGGTACGGGACAGGTGGAAACAGATACGCAATATTTT | CASGTGQVETDTQYF
TRBJ2-6 | . | TRBV18 | . | TGTGCCAGCTCACCAAATATTCCGGGCTCTGGGGCCAACGTCCTGACTTTC | CASSPNIPGSGANVLTF
TRBJ1-2 | TRBD1 | TRBV5-1 | . | TGCGCCAGCAGCCCAAGAACAGGGGGCTTCTACGGCTACACCTTC | CASSPRTGGFYGYTF
TRBJ2-7 | . | TRBV12-3/TRBV12-4 | . | TGTGCCAGCAGTTTGTACAGAACCTACGAGCAGTACTTC | CASSLYRTYEQYF
TRBJ2-7 | . | TRBV7-9 | . | TGTGTCAGCAGCTTAGCCCAACTAGACTACGAGCAGTACTTC | CVSSLAQLDYEQYF
TRBJ1-2 | . | TRBV6-2/TRBV6-3 | . | TGTGCCAGCAGTCAGGCCTGGGGCTACACCTTC | CASSQAWGYTF
TRBJ1-2 | . | TRBV30 | . | TGTGCCTGGAGCAAATCAGGGTTCAAGGGTAACTATGGCTACACCTTC | CAWSKSGFKGNYGYTF
TRBJ2-3 | TRBD1 | TRBV10-3 | . | TGTGCCATCAGTGAGCCAGGGGGTTTCACAGATACGCAGTATTTT | CAISEPGGFTDTQYF
TRBJ1-1 | . | TRBV6-5 | . | TGTGCCAGCAGTCCGGGTGGGTCGGGGAACACTGAAGCTTTCTTT | CASSPGGSGNTEAFF
TRBJ1-6 | . | TRBV7-8 | . | TGTGCCAGCAGCGAGGGTAGGGATTCTTCACCCCTCCACTTT | CASSEGRDSSPLHF
TRBJ1-1 | . | TRBV4-1 | . | TGCGCCAGCAGCCAAGAGCACACGGGCACTGAAGCTTTCTTT | CASSQEHTGTEAFF
TRBJ1-3 | . | TRBV6-1 | once | TGTGCCAGCAGTGACCTGGGCAGTGGAAACACCATATATTTT | CASSDLGSGNTIYF
TRBJ1-4 | TRBD1 | TRBV2 | . | TGTGCCAGCAGTGAGCGGAACAGGGGAAATGAAAAACTGTTTTTT | CASSERNRGNEKLFF
TRBJ1-3 | TRBD1 | TRBV18 | . | TGTGCCAGCTCACCCCAGACAGGGGCATACTCTGGAAACACCATATATTTT | CASSPQTGAYSGNTIYF